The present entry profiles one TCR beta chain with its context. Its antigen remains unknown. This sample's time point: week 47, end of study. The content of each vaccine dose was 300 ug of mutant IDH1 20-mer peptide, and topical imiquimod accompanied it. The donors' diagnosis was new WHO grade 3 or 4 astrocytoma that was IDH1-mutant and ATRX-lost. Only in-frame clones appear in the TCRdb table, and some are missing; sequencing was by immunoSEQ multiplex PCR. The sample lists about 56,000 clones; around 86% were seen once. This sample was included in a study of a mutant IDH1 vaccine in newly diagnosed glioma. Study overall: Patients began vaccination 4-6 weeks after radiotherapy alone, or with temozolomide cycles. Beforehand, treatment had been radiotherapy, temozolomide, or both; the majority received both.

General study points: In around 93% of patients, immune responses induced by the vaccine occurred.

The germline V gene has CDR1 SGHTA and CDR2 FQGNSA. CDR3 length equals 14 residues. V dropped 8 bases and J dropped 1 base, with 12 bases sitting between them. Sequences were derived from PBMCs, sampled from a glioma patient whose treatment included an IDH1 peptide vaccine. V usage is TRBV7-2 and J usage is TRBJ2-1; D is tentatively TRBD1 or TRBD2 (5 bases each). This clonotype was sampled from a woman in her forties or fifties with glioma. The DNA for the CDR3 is TGTGCCAGCGGGGCTCGCGGGTCCTACAATGAGCAGTTCTTC. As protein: CASGARGSYNEQFF.